Below are 2 T cell receptor beta chains sequenced from a single sample in a study of vaccination effects on CD4 cells after COVID-19. Before sequencing, viral peptide pools were used by the ViraFEST assay to expand antigen-specific CD4+ T cells. Isolation of CD4+ T cells took place after approximately 10 days of culture. The person acquired a PCR-confirmed SARS-CoV-2 infection between March and December 2020. No antigen has been assigned to these receptors. TCRdb's copy holds only in-frame clones and misses some; the assay was immunoSEQ multiplex PCR. Among 24,000 or so clones listed, 69% were seen once. The specimen was CD4+ T cells from PBMCs cultured with SARS-CoV-2 spike peptides, collected before COVID-19 vaccination. The receptors come from a human donor who had a prior SARS-CoV-2 infection.

The CDR3 DNA is TGTGCCAGCAGTGAACTGAGGGGAGGGGGTGAGACCCAGTACTTC. It encodes CASSELRGGGETQYF. The V call is TRBV2, the J call TRBJ2-5; possibly TRBD2 for D (7 bases). The CDR3 is 15 amino acids. Trimming removed 2 bases from V and 5 bases from J, with 15 bases in between. CDR1 SNHLY and CDR2 FYNNEI come from the germline V gene.

This clone was counted a few times. The chain recombines TRBV4-1 with TRBJ1-1; 7 bases are shared with TRBD1. Trimming at V came to 6 bases and at J to 0 bases, leaving 1 base not matched to a gene. The germline CDR1 and CDR2 sequences are MGHRA and YSYEKL. The CDR3 length is 13 residues. For the CDR3, the DNA is TGCGCCAGCAGAGGGGGCCTGAACACTGAAGCTTTCTTT. This encodes CASRGGLNTEAFF.